Shown below are 7 T cell receptor beta chains from a single sample sequenced in a study of T-cell reconstitution after alpha-beta-depleted transplantation in children. Unique molecular identifiers were used in preparing the TCRbeta library. One entry per CDR3 protein results from TCRdb running MiXCR on the PCR reads. Of around 600,000 distinct CDR3 sequences listed, approximately 22% are singletons. The input for sequencing was PBMCs, mostly from graft donor cells, taken 360 days after TCRalphabeta/CD19-depleted stem cell transplant. The receptors were sampled from a boy younger than two who had a stem cell transplant for acute myeloid leukemia, so the T cells may come from the graft donor.

This clonotype was picked up many times. The V and J genes are TRBV7-7 and TRBJ2-1; the D is unclear. The germline CDR1 and CDR2 sequences are SSHAT and FNYEAQ (reference sequence). CDR3 length: 18 amino acids. Trimming stripped 5 bases from V and 2 bases from J, with 22 bases between. The CDR3 sequence: CASSPTPIGRIAYNEQFF. The CDR3 DNA follows: TGTGCCAGCAGCCCTACCCCGATTGGCAGGATTGCCTACAATGAGCAGTTCTTC.

The chain carries TRBV6-5 and TRBJ2-7; 9 bases fit TRBD1. The CDR3 has 16 amino acids. Germline loops: CDR1 MNHEY, CDR2 SVGAGI. V dropped 4 bases and J dropped 2; count of bases not matched to a gene: 9. The CDR3 here is CASSSTPGTGPYEQYF. CDR3 coding DNA: TGTGCCAGCAGTTCTACGCCCGGGACAGGGCCCTACGAGCAGTACTTC.

This clonotype was seen repeatedly, ten times or more. This chain connects TRBV4-3 to TRBJ2-1; D may be TRBD1 or TRBD2 (6 bases each). The CDR3 is made up of 15 amino acids. The germline V gene has CDR1 LGHNA and CDR2 YSLEER. The V gene lost 0 bases and the J gene lost 7 bases, with 13 bases spanning the gap. The CDR3 nucleotides are TGCGCCAGCAGCCAAGAGCCGGGGGCGAATAATGAGCAGTTCTTC. As protein: CASSQEPGANNEQFF.

The chain employs TRBV9 and TRBJ2-5, with D uncertain. Germline CDR1 is SGDLS and CDR2 is YYNGEE. The length of the CDR3 is 16 residues. V dropped 3 bases and J dropped 2 bases, with 17 bases sitting between them. The CDR3 reads CASSASYGSPQETQYF. CDR3 DNA sequence: TGTGCCAGCAGCGCTTCTTATGGGTCGCCGCAAGAGACCCAGTACTTC. Full variable domain (missing parts from reference TRBV9 and TRBJ2-5): DSGVTQTPKHLITATGQRVTLRCSPRSGDLSVYWYQQSLDQGLQFLIQYYNGEERAKGNILERFSAQQFPDLHSELNLSSLELGDSALYFCASSASYGSPQETQYFGPGTRLLVL.

The CDR3 DNA follows: TGCAGCGCCGGGACTAGCGGGGCACAAAGCACAGATACGCAGTATTTT. Its translation: CSAGTSGAQSTDTQYF. The rearrangement links TRBV29-1 to TRBJ2-3; 13 nucleotides match TRBD2. Looked up from germline, CDR1 is SQVTM and CDR2 is ANQGSEA. This CDR3 spans 16 amino acids. With V trimmed by 7 bases and J by 0 bases, 7 bases remained unmatched.

This clonotype was picked up many times. The chain combines TRBV5-1 with TRBJ2-7, with a weak D call TRBD2 (5 bases). V was pared by 4 bases and J by 5 bases, with 10 bases between. CDR1 is SGHRS, CDR2 YFSETQ, per germline. The CDR3 totals 12 residues. CDR3 coding DNA: TGCGCCAGCAGCCTAACGGGAAACGAGCAGTACGTC. It translates to CASSLTGNEQYV.

This clonotype was seen repeatedly, ten times or more. This sequence joins TRBV20-1 and TRBJ1-5; 8 nucleotides line up with TRBD1. The CDR3 loop spans 15 amino acids. J gave up 3 bases and V 3 bases, and 7 bases lay outside the gene matches. Germline-derived CDR1 and CDR2 are DFQATT and SNEGSKA (reference sequence). The CDR3, as DNA: TGCAGTGCTAGCGGACAGGGTGGAAACAATCAGCCCCAGCATTTT. This translates into CSASGQGGNNQPQHF.